One sample yielded the 10 T cell receptor beta chains listed below, sequenced in a study of beta chain features in type 1 diabetes. Sequencing targeted expressed TCRB transcripts, as all isolated RNA had been reverse transcribed. TCRdb's copy holds only in-frame clones and misses some; the assay was immunoSEQ multiplex PCR. The data contain a few hundred thousand clones, less than 15% of them singletons. The material sequenced was central memory CD4+ T cells from blood. Receptors originate from a man aged 30 to 45 in good health.

This rearrangement joins TRBV7-3 to TRBJ2-3; D ambiguous. Trimming took 5 bases from V and 5 from J, leaving 8 bases between them. This CDR3 contains 12 residues. Germline assignment: CDR1 SGHTA and CDR2 FQGTGA. The CDR3 DNA reads TGTGCCAGCAGCCAGTCAGGAGATACGCAGTATTTT. Protein sequence: CASSQSGDTQYF.

At least ten counts were recorded for this clone. The V gene is TRBV11-2, the J gene TRBJ1-3, with D perhaps TRBD1 (6 bases). CDR3 length: 17 amino acids. V lost 4 bases, J lost 6 bases, and 22 bases lay in between. Per the germline V gene, CDR1 is SGHAT and CDR2 is FQNNGV. The CDR3 nucleotides read TGTGCCAGCAGCTCCAGAATAGACAGGCTTTCGGCAAACACCATATATTTT. Translation gives CASSSRIDRLSANTIYF.

The chain couples TRBV6-1 to TRBJ2-3; D uncertain. The germline CDR1 and CDR2 sequences are MNHNS and SASEGT. The CDR3 has 14 residues. V lost 8 bases, J lost 1 base, and 13 bases lay in between. The DNA of the CDR3 is TGTGCCAGCGACGTTATAGTTGGCACAGATACGCAGTATTTT. Protein product: CASDVIVGTDTQYF.

A few counts support this clone. The chain links TRBV5-5 to TRBJ1-3; D gene ambiguous. The length of the CDR3 is 16 residues. Per the germline V gene, CDR1 is SGHKS and CDR2 is YYEKEE (reference sequence). The V and J ends lost 0 bases and 0 bases respectively, with 10 bases between them. The CDR3 bases are TGTGCCAGCAGCTTGGATCCGAACTCCTCTGGAAACACCATATATTTT. This sequence encodes CASSLDPNSSGNTIYF.

This clone was observed many times. Other nucleotide sequences in the sample specify the same CDR3. The genes are TRBV7-9 and TRBJ1-2; TRBD1 agrees at 7 bases. Trimming removed 1 base from V and 4 bases from J; junction bases left unmatched: 0. The CDR3 is 13 residues long. Germline assignment: CDR1 SEHNR and CDR2 FQNEAQ (reference sequence). DNA for the CDR3: TGTGCCAGCAGCTTAGGGACAGGCTATGGCTACACCTTC. Translated, it gives CASSLGTGYGYTF. Full variable domain (outside the CDR3, taken from reference TRBV7-9 and TRBJ1-2): DTGVSQNPRHKITKRGQNVTFRCDPISEHNRLYWYRQTLGQGPEFLTYFQNEAQLEKSRLLSDRFSAERPKGSFSTLEIQRTEQGDSAMYLCASSLGTGYGYTFGSGTRLTVV.

This clone was observed a single time. V is TRBV6-6 and J is TRBJ1-1; tentatively, D is TRBD1 (5 bases). The CDR3 loop spans 15 amino acids. V was cut by 2 bases and J by 0 bases, with 10 bases left in between. The germline gives CDR1 MNHNY, CDR2 SVGAGI (reference sequence). The chain's CDR3 is CASSYRGRVNTEAFF. The DNA of the CDR3 is TGTGCCAGCAGTTACCGGGGCAGGGTGAACACTGAAGCTTTCTTT.

The chain couples TRBV7-2 to TRBJ1-5; no definite D call. The CDR3 runs to 15 residues. CDR1 and CDR2 (germline): SGHTA, FQGNSA. V was shortened by 2 bases and J by 2 bases, with 10 bases between the two germline ends. For the CDR3, the DNA is TGTGCCAGCAGCTTATCCGGAATTGGCAATCAGCCCCAGCATTTT. This codes for CASSLSGIGNQPQHF.

This clone was observed at least ten times. The chain employs TRBV27 and TRBJ2-7, with 8 bases fitting TRBD1. The germline gives CDR1 MNHEY, CDR2 SMNVEV (reference sequence). With 7 bases clipped from V and 1 base from J, the junction kept 9 bases outside the gene matches. This CDR3 is built from 15 residues. Here the CDR3 reads CASTPLTGDSYEQYF. The CDR3 DNA reads as TGTGCCAGCACTCCCCTGACAGGGGATTCCTACGAGCAGTACTTC.

This clone has only a few counts. V and J are TRBV2 and TRBJ2-5; D is uncertain. CDR1 SNHLY and CDR2 FYNNEI come from the germline V gene. With 8 bases removed from V and 1 base from J, the gap between germline ends came to 8 bases. This CDR3 has 12 residues. Here the CDR3 DNA reads TGTGCCAGCTCGCCCTCCCAAGAGACCCAGTACTTC. Encoded protein: CASSPSQETQYF.

This chain connects TRBV5-4 to TRBJ1-1; D is unresolved. Germline loops: CDR1 SGHNT, CDR2 YYREEE (reference sequence). This CDR3 region has 11 residues. V was clipped by 2 bases and J by 8 bases, with 7 bases between them. In nucleotides, the CDR3 is TGTGCCAGCAGCTTAGGAGGGGAAGCTTTCTTT. Encoded protein: CASSLGGEAFF.